The 23 T cell receptor beta chains given below trace back to one sample, sequenced in a study of shared clonotypes between healthy human individuals. Profiled with immunoSEQ multiplex PCR; TCRdb holds only in-frame clones, not every one. The repertoire includes around 2.5 million clones, 80% to 95% of them detected once, and 0.35% to 0.45% sits in the top ten. The sequenced sample consisted of naive CD4+ T cells from PBMCs. The sample's subset: CD45RA+ positively selected. These TCRs come from a man younger than 30 in good health. Some clones in this sample may be carry-over from other donors' samples.

This clone was counted a single time. In nucleotides, the CDR3 is TGCAGCGTTGAAGTCAGAGTACAGACCCAGTACTTC. Protein: CSVEVRVQTQYF. The chain recombines TRBV29-1 with TRBJ2-5; no clear D. CDR1 and CDR2 (germline): SQVTM, ANQGSEA. V lost 1 base and J lost 6, with 9 bases in between. The CDR3 runs to 12 residues.

This clone was counted a single time. This sequence joins TRBV28 and TRBJ1-1; D is perhaps TRBD1 (5 bases). Deletions cut 3 bases from V and 8 bases from J, with 13 bases between. The CDR3 has 13 amino acids. Per the germline V gene, CDR1 is MDHEN and CDR2 is SYDVKM. CDR3 nucleotide sequence: TGTGCCAGCAGTTTGTTCCGCGGGGCGGAAGCTTTCTTT. Translating gives CASSLFRGAEAFF.

The chain employs TRBV11-3 and TRBJ2-2; no clear D. The CDR3 spans 14 residues. V lost 2 bases to trimming and J lost 2 bases, with 6 bases between them. Germline lookup yields CDR1 SGHNT and CDR2 YENEEA. The CDR3 region has the DNA TGTGCCAGCAGCTTAAGCTTTAACACCGGGGAGCTGTTTTTT. Its translation is CASSLSFNTGELFF.

This chain connects TRBV5-8 to TRBJ1-2; no clear D gene. This CDR3 comprises 15 residues. Germline CDR1 is SGHTS and CDR2 is YDEGEE. V dropped 1 base and J dropped 1 base, with 11 bases sitting between them. This CDR3 is CASSLTGRVNYGYTF. DNA for the CDR3: TGTGCCAGCAGCTTGACGGGCAGAGTTAACTATGGCTACACCTTC. Full variable domain (outside the CDR3, taken from reference TRBV5-8 and TRBJ1-2): EAGVTQSPTHLIKTRGQQATLRCSPISGHTSVYWYQQALGLGLQFLLWYDEGEERNRGNFPPRFSGRQFPNYSSELNVNALELEDSALYLCASSLTGRVNYGYTFGSGTRLTVV.

The CDR3 here is CASSEKGYPGPAYEQYF. For the CDR3, the DNA is TGTGCCAGCAGTGAAAAAGGGTATCCGGGTCCAGCCTACGAGCAGTACTTC. The gene calls are TRBV6-1 and TRBJ2-7, with D unresolved. Germline-derived CDR1 and CDR2 are MNHNS and SASEGT. The CDR3 covers 17 residues. V gave up 2 bases and J gave up 2 bases, with 19 bases separating them.

The chain combines TRBV27 with TRBJ2-3; possibly TRBD1 for D (6 bases). V lost 7 bases, J lost 2 bases, and 16 bases lay in between. CDR3 length: 15 residues. Germline loops: CDR1 MNHEY, CDR2 SMNVEV (reference sequence). CDR3 in DNA: TGTGCCAGCATCCCCAGGGGCCCTCTCACAGATACGCAGTATTTT. This encodes CASIPRGPLTDTQYF.

Worth noting for this clone: The sample carries other DNA sequences with the same CDR3. The chain employs TRBV5-1 and TRBJ2-5; unclear D gene. The V and J ends lost 0 bases and 1 base respectively, with 7 bases between them. Per germline, CDR1 SGHRS and CDR2 YFSETQ. The CDR3 has 14 amino acids. The DNA of the CDR3 is TGCGCCAGCAGCTTGGGATCTAGCCAAGAGACCCAGTACTTC. Protein: CASSLGSSQETQYF.

The chain is built from TRBV30 and TRBJ2-3; D is undetermined. The length of the CDR3 is 13 residues. V was trimmed by 0 bases and J by 0 bases, leaving 4 bases between them. Germline CDR1 and CDR2: GTSNPN and SVGIG (reference sequence). The CDR3 DNA follows: TGTGCCTGGAGTGTATTTAGCACAGATACGCAGTATTTT. Its protein product is CAWSVFSTDTQYF.

CDR3 protein: CASSQAHRENIQYF. The CDR3 DNA reads as TGTGCCAGCAGCCAAGCACACAGGGAAAACATTCAGTACTTC. The chain joins TRBV4-2 to TRBJ2-4; maybe TRBD1 (6 bases). Trimming pared 1 base from V and 5 bases from J, leaving 9 bases between. This CDR3 has 14 amino acids. Germline values: CDR1 LGHNA, CDR2 YNFKEQ.

The V gene is TRBV28, the J gene TRBJ1-3; tentative D call: TRBD1 (6 bases). This CDR3 spans 17 amino acids. Trimming took off 6 bases at V and 4 bases at J, with 22 bases between the two ends. CDR1 MDHEN and CDR2 SYDVKM come from the germline V gene. CDR3 region: CASSHLGGGPFGNTIYF. CDR3 nucleotides: TGTGCCAGCAGCCACCTCGGAGGGGGGCCTTTCGGAAACACCATATATTTT.

As DNA, the CDR3 is TGTGCCAGGGCCTTTTTCGGAGTGTTCTACGAGCAGTACTTC. As protein: CARAFFGVFYEQYF. The chain employs TRBV21-1 and TRBJ2-7; no check of the table's D call, TRBD2, against the DNA was made. TRBV21-1 is shown as a pseudogene. The CDR3 runs to 14 residues.

DNA of the CDR3: TGTGCCAGCAGTTACGAGGGAGGAGGGTATGGCTACACCTTC. Protein sequence: CASSYEGGGYGYTF. This sequence joins TRBV6-5 and TRBJ1-2; no clear D gene. The CDR3 consists of 14 residues. Germline V lookup: CDR1 MNHEY, CDR2 SVGAGI. V lost 2 bases to trimming and J lost 5 bases, with 12 bases between them.

The gene calls are TRBV10-3 and TRBJ2-1, with 10 nucleotides matching TRBD2. Germline values: CDR1 ENHRY, CDR2 SYGVKD. With V trimmed by 4 bases and J by 7 bases, 13 bases remained unmatched. The CDR3 is 17 amino acids. CDR3: CAISVLNEAGGGNEQFF. Here the CDR3 DNA reads TGTGCCATCAGTGTCCTTAACGAAGCGGGAGGGGGGAATGAGCAGTTCTTC.

CDR3 sequence (DNA): TGCGCCAGCAGCCAAAACTGGATGGGCACAGATACGCAGTATTTT. Encoded protein: CASSQNWMGTDTQYF. J is TRBJ2-3 and V is TRBV4-3; D unresolved. The CDR3 sequence is 15 residues long. Deletions cut 2 bases from V and 1 base from J, with 10 bases between. The germline CDR1 and CDR2 sequences are LGHNA and YSLEER.

J is TRBJ2-7 and V is TRBV29-1; 10 bases fit TRBD2. CDR3 length: 15 amino acids. In germline, CDR1 is SQVTM, CDR2 ANQGSEA. J lost 2 bases, V lost 5 bases, and 9 bases had no gene match. The CDR3 here is CSVPVLLAGAYEQYF. Written as DNA, the CDR3 is TGCAGCGTTCCGGTCCTTCTAGCGGGGGCCTACGAGCAGTACTTC.

V usage is TRBV5-4 and J usage is TRBJ1-3; TRBD1 agrees at 8 bases. Germline V gene sequence: CDR1 SGHNT, CDR2 YYREEE (reference sequence). V was clipped by 0 bases and J by 8 bases; unmatched bases: 10. This CDR3 has 16 residues. CDR3 amino acids: CASSLVVPGGRDTIYF. In DNA, the CDR3 is TGTGCCAGCAGCTTGGTCGTCCCAGGGGGCCGAGACACCATATATTTT.

The chain carries TRBV28 and TRBJ1-2; 7 positions agree with TRBD1. The CDR3 is made up of 14 amino acids. The J segment lost 4 bases and the V segment lost 2 bases, leaving 4 bases of the junction unmatched. The germline V gene has CDR1 MDHEN and CDR2 SYDVKM. The CDR3 sequence: CASSLTGVGYGYTF. In nucleotides, the CDR3 is TGTGCCAGCAGTTTAACAGGGGTGGGCTATGGCTACACCTTC.

This chain links TRBV7-6 with TRBJ2-1; 8 bases are a match to TRBD2. This CDR3 has 18 amino acids. The V segment lost 5 bases and the J segment 0 bases; nucleotides outside the gene matches: 12. CDR1 and CDR2 (germline): SGHVS, FNYEAQ. The CDR3 bases are TGTGCCAGCAGCGTCACGGGGGGCGGGACTAGCTCCTACAATGAGCAGTTCTTC. Translation: CASSVTGGGTSSYNEQFF.

CDR3 region: CATADRGYSSNQPQHF. The CDR3 DNA sequence: TGTGCCACCGCGGACAGGGGTTATAGTAGCAATCAGCCCCAGCATTTT. The chain uses TRBV19 and TRBJ1-5; 9 bases fit TRBD1. CDR3 length: 16 amino acids. With 10 bases clipped from V and 0 bases from J, the junction kept 10 bases outside the gene matches. From germline, CDR1 is LNHDA and CDR2 SQIVND (reference sequence).

J is TRBJ2-1 and V is TRBV5-4; TRBD2 matches 12 bases. The CDR3 totals 15 residues. J lost 7 bases, V lost 1 base, and 3 bases had no gene match. Looked up from germline, CDR1 is SGHNT and CDR2 is YYREEE (reference sequence). The CDR3 reads CASSLPSGRGNEQFF. The CDR3 nucleotides are TGTGCCAGCAGCTTGCCTAGCGGGAGGGGGAATGAGCAGTTCTTC.

With regard to this clone: Other DNA sequences in this specimen translate into the identical CDR3. This chain connects TRBV20-1 to TRBJ2-5; D gene uncertain. The CDR3 is made up of 11 amino acids. Trimming shortened V by 5 bases and J by 3 bases, and 7 bases separated the two germline ends. CDR1 is DFQATT, CDR2 SNEGSKA, per germline (reference sequence). CDR3: CSARREETQYF. The CDR3 region has the DNA TGCAGTGCTCGAAGGGAAGAGACCCAGTACTTC.

The chain links TRBV28 to TRBJ1-2; 7 positions agree with TRBD1. Germline CDR1 MDHEN, CDR2 SYDVKM. The CDR3 is 11 amino acids. V was pared by 4 bases and J by 12 bases, with 5 bases of the junction left unmatched. CDR3: CASSSEDRDTF. CDR3 DNA: TGTGCCAGCAGTTCCGAAGACAGGGACACCTTC.

The DNA for the CDR3 is TGTGCCAGCAGCTTATTTGCAGGGTCGTACAATGAGCAGTTCTTC. Residues: CASSLFAGSYNEQFF. The rearrangement links TRBV7-2 to TRBJ2-1; maybe TRBD1 (5 bases). Looked up from germline, CDR1 is SGHTA and CDR2 is FQGNSA. V was cut by 2 bases and J by 4 bases, with 12 bases left in between. This CDR3 is 15 amino acids long.